What follows are 32 T cell receptor beta chains derived from one specimen sequenced in a study of spatial heterogeneity in lung cancer. Whole-study findings and limits: It was found that expanded intratumoral alpha and beta TCR counts tracked tumor mutation counts.

MiXCR, run by TCRdb on the 5' RACE reads, gives a single entry per CDR3 protein. The sample consists of 11,000 to 15,000 distinct CDR3 sequences, around 4.7% of them appearing once. Time point of the sample: sample taken at primary tumor resection. These receptors are not linked to any known antigen. The sample consisted of lung tumor tissue, taken at surgery. Receptors originate from a female donor with early-stage non-small cell lung cancer.

This clonotype has just a few counts. The size of this beta chain means little, since it is a stray read in a library made for alpha chains. The genes are TRBV7-9 and TRBJ1-1; D is ambiguous. Germline V gene sequence: CDR1 SEHNR, CDR2 FQNEAQ (reference sequence). V lost 6 bases, J lost 7 bases, and 9 bases lay in between. This CDR3 has 11 amino acids. CDR3 DNA: TGTGCCAGCAGACAGACACTTGAAGCTTTCTTT. Protein: CASRQTLEAFF.

Remarks on this clonotype: Since it is a stray read in a library aimed at alpha chains, this beta chain has a size that is not meaningful. The chain has TRBV3-1 and TRBJ2-2, with D maybe TRBD1 (5 bases). The CDR3 spans 15 residues. Trimming took off 1 base at V and 5 bases at J, with 11 bases between the two ends. Germline V gene data show CDR1 as LGHDT and CDR2 as YNNKEL (reference sequence). The CDR3 loop is CASSQGQYATGELFF. The DNA of the CDR3 is TGTGCCAGCAGCCAAGGACAGTATGCAACCGGGGAGCTGTTTTTT.

Sample share makes this clonotype medium-sized (0.01 to 0.1%). This beta chain is a stray sequence in a library constructed for alpha chains; its clone size is not meaningful. V usage is TRBV11-2 and J usage is TRBJ2-6; D is ambiguous. The CDR3 totals 16 residues. Germline V CDR1 and CDR2: SGHAT, FQNNGV. V was clipped by 3 bases and J by 0 bases, with 9 bases between them. The CDR3 bases are TGTGCCAGCAGCTTCCCCGTCTCCTCTGGGGCCAACGTCCTGACTTTC. Residues: CASSFPVSSGANVLTF. The whole variable domain, filled in from reference TRBV11-2 and TRBJ2-6, reads EAGVAQSPRYKIIEKRQSVAFWCNPISGHATLYWYQQILGQGPKLLIQFQNNGVVDDSQLPKDRFSAERLKGVDSTLKIQPAKLEDSAVYLCASSFPVSSGANVLTFGAGSRLTVL.

This clonotype ranks as medium-sized. Since it is a stray read in a library aimed at alpha chains, this beta chain has a size that is not meaningful. The chain carries TRBV7-6 and TRBJ2-7; D is perhaps TRBD1 or TRBD2 (5 bases each). The CDR3 is 13 amino acids. V dropped 3 bases and J dropped 6 bases, with 12 bases sitting between them. Germline V CDR1 and CDR2: SGHVS, FNYEAQ. This CDR3 is CASSLAPGREQYF. DNA of the CDR3: TGTGCCAGCAGCTTGGCTCCGGGGCGCGAGCAGTACTTC.

This clonotype was recorded many times. For a library built for alpha chains, this beta chain is a stray read; little rests on its size. The rearrangement uses TRBV9 and TRBJ2-3, with unresolved D. V was pared by 3 bases and J by 6 bases, with 11 bases between. From germline, CDR1 is SGDLS and CDR2 YYNGEE. The CDR3 runs to 13 residues. Written as DNA, the CDR3 is TGTGCCAGCAGCGGCGGACCCGTGGATACGCAGTATTTT. As protein: CASSGGPVDTQYF.

This clonotype was seen many times. The library was designed around alpha chains, so this beta chain is a stray read whose abundance carries little weight. This rearrangement joins TRBV28 to TRBJ1-4; no definite D call. The V gene lost 7 bases and the J gene lost 10 bases, with 13 bases spanning the gap. The CDR3 is 12 residues long. Germline CDR1 is MDHEN and CDR2 is SYDVKM. The CDR3 region is CASTNPRGKLFF. CDR3 nucleotides: TGTGCCAGCACCAATCCTCGGGGAAAACTGTTTTTT.

This clonotype has ten or more counts. This beta chain is an unintended read in a library built for alpha chains; its size means little. The gene calls are TRBV7-2 and TRBJ1-2; TRBD1 matches 7 bases. This CDR3 is built from 14 residues. Germline V gene sequence: CDR1 SGHTA, CDR2 FQGNSA. V dropped 8 bases and J dropped 4; count of bases not matched to a gene: 10. Here the CDR3 DNA reads TGTGCCAGCTCGGCCCTAGGGGGCGTCTATGGCTACACCTTC. Encoded protein: CASSALGGVYGYTF.

This clonotype has a count of ten or more. As an off-target read in a library built for alpha chains, this beta chain has a frequency of little significance. The chain combines TRBV7-2 with TRBJ2-5; 9 bases fit TRBD2. Germline CDR1 reads SGHTA; CDR2 reads FQGNSA. V lost 5 bases to trimming and J lost 2 bases; unmatched junction nucleotides: 9. The CDR3 spans 16 residues. CDR3 DNA sequence: TGTGCCAGCAGCCCCCGGCGGCTAGCGGGGCAAGAGACCCAGTACTTC. The encoded protein is CASSPRRLAGQETQYF.

Sample share makes this clonotype medium-sized. Little can be read into the size of this beta chain, an off-target read in a library designed for alpha chains. This chain uses TRBV5-4 with TRBJ2-5; the D is unclear. With 4 bases removed from V and 4 bases from J, the gap between germline ends came to 8 bases. The CDR3 spans 12 residues. The germline V gene encodes CDR1 SGHNT and CDR2 YYREEE (reference sequence). The CDR3 sequence: CASSLIRETQYF. In nucleotides, the CDR3 is TGTGCCAGCAGCCTGATCAGAGAGACCCAGTACTTC.

This clonotype was observed many times. This beta chain is a stray sequence in a library constructed for alpha chains; its clone size is not meaningful. For the CDR3, the DNA is TGCGCCAGCAGCTTACGATCAGGCGTGAACACTGAAGCTTTCTTT. The encoded protein is CASSLRSGVNTEAFF. The chain has TRBV5-1 and TRBJ1-1; D ambiguous. Germline V CDR1 and CDR2: SGHRS, YFSETQ. CDR3 size: 15 residues. Trimming shortened V by 2 bases and J by 0 bases, and 11 bases separated the two germline ends.

This clonotype was observed many times. As an off-target read in a library built for alpha chains, this beta chain has a frequency of little significance. This sequence joins TRBV7-2 and TRBJ2-1; D is uncertain. Per the germline V gene, CDR1 is SGHTA and CDR2 is FQGNSA. The CDR3 runs 12 residues. The ends were cut back, 3 bases at V and 8 bases at J, with 8 bases in the middle. The CDR3 DNA follows: TGTGCCAGCAGCTTTCCTGTCGATGAGCAGTTCTTC. Protein: CASSFPVDEQFF.

A word on this clonotype: With the library built for alpha chains, this beta chain is off target and its frequency is not meaningful. V is TRBV5-6 and J is TRBJ2-3; 8 positions match TRBD2. Trimming cost V 2 bases and J 6 bases; bases outside gene matches: 8. The germline gives CDR1 SGHDT, CDR2 YYEEEE. This CDR3 comprises 15 residues. DNA of the CDR3: TGTGCCAGCAGCTTTCAGTTTAGCGGGGTTGATACGCAGTATTTT. It translates to CASSFQFSGVDTQYF.

Many counts were recorded for this clonotype. Being off target in a library aimed at alpha chains, this beta chain has a size of little meaning. This chain connects TRBV6-5 to TRBJ2-6, with D hard to call. V was pared by 6 bases and J by 0 bases, with 6 bases between. CDR1 is MNHEY, CDR2 SVGAGI, per germline. There are 14 residues in the CDR3. The DNA of the CDR3 is TGTGCCAGCAGGAAGGGCTCTGGGGCCAACGTCCTGACTTTC. Protein sequence: CASRKGSGANVLTF.

Worth noting for this clonotype: This beta chain slipped into a library made for alpha chains as a stray read, so its size is not meaningful. The V call is TRBV5-1, the J call TRBJ2-3; a weak D match, TRBD1 (6 bases). V was shortened by 7 bases and J by 1 base, with 19 bases between the two germline ends. This CDR3 has 16 amino acids. CDR1 SGHRS and CDR2 YFSETQ come from the germline V gene. Here the CDR3 reads CASVPQGLEGTDTQYF. The CDR3 DNA is TGCGCCAGCGTCCCCCAGGGGCTCGAAGGCACAGATACGCAGTATTTT.

Ten or more counts support this clonotype. This beta chain appears as a stray read in a library generated for alpha chains; its size is not informative. The chain employs TRBV5-5 and TRBJ2-1; TRBD2 matches at 7 bases. CDR1 and CDR2 (germline): SGHKS, YYEKEE (reference sequence). J was trimmed by 6 bases and V by 0 bases; bases with no gene match: 9. CDR3 length: 16 amino acids. The CDR3 DNA sequence: TGTGCCAGCAGCTTGGGGTGGCCGGGGGAGGGCAATGAGCAGTTCTTC. It specifies CASSLGWPGEGNEQFF.

This clonotype was recorded at least ten times. This beta chain appears as a stray read in a library generated for alpha chains; its size is not informative. Here the CDR3 reads CASSLGPSADTQYF. CDR3 sequence (DNA): TGTGCCAGCAGCCTGGGGCCTAGCGCCGATACGCAGTATTTT. V is TRBV7-9 and J is TRBJ2-3, with a tentative D call TRBD2 (6 bases). This CDR3 spans 14 amino acids. V was shortened by 5 bases and J by 6 bases, with 15 bases between the two germline ends. CDR1 is SEHNR, CDR2 FQNEAQ, per germline (reference sequence).

This clonotype was detected many times. This beta chain is a stray read from a library made for alpha chains; its abundance is not meaningful. The chain combines TRBV3-1 with TRBJ2-3; D uncertain. V gave up 0 bases and J gave up 4 bases, with 8 bases separating them. The CDR3 loop spans 14 amino acids. Germline V lookup: CDR1 LGHDT, CDR2 YNNKEL (reference sequence). DNA for the CDR3: TGTGCCAGCAGCCAAGATCTACCCTCAGATACGCAGTATTTT. Its translation: CASSQDLPSDTQYF.

This clonotype was seen ten or more times. Since it is a stray read in a library aimed at alpha chains, this beta chain has a size that is not meaningful. V usage is TRBV28 and J usage is TRBJ1-2; D is perhaps TRBD1 (5 bases). Germline lookup yields CDR1 MDHEN and CDR2 SYDVKM. CDR3 length: 16 amino acids. V shed 5 bases and J shed 8 bases, with 24 bases lying between them. CDR3 sequence reads: CASSPGQGGVSSGYTF. CDR3 coding DNA: TGTGCCAGCAGTCCGGGGCAGGGTGGGGTTTCGAGCGGCTACACCTTC.

This clonotype was counted at least ten times. This beta chain appears as a stray read in a library generated for alpha chains; its size is not informative. This sequence joins TRBV27 and TRBJ1-5, with unresolved D. CDR1 MNHEY and CDR2 SMNVEV come from the germline V gene (reference sequence). The CDR3 spans 17 residues. V lost 5 bases and J lost 0, with 17 bases in between. The CDR3 bases are TGTGCCAGCAGTCCCTTCTGGACCGATGATAGCAATCAGCCCCAGCATTTT. It yields the protein CASSPFWTDDSNQPQHF.

This clonotype was detected many times. For a library built for alpha chains, this beta chain is a stray read; little rests on its size. The V gene is TRBV12-3 or TRBV12-4, the J gene TRBJ1-1; D remains ambiguous. Trimming stripped 6 bases from V and 0 bases from J, with 8 bases between. The CDR3 totals 13 residues. CDR3 in amino acids: CASSTFMNTEAFF. For the CDR3, the DNA is TGTGCCAGCAGCACATTCATGAACACTGAAGCTTTCTTT.

Regarding this clonotype: In a library made to pick up alpha chains, this beta chain is a stray read with a size that means little. The CDR3: CASSQGRTLGIDEQYF. The DNA of the CDR3 is TGCGCCAGCAGCCAAGGAAGGACCCTAGGTATTGACGAGCAGTACTTC. The chain combines TRBV4-1 with TRBJ2-7, with D unclear. CDR3 length: 16 amino acids. Per the germline V gene, CDR1 is MGHRA and CDR2 is YSYEKL. The V and J ends lost 1 base and 5 bases respectively, with 18 bases between them.

Ten or more counts support this clonotype. In a library made to pick up alpha chains, this beta chain is a stray read with a size that means little. The chain uses TRBV27 and TRBJ1-4, with 7 bases matching TRBD1. The CDR3 is made up of 13 amino acids. With V trimmed by 8 bases and J by 7 bases, 7 bases remained unmatched. The germline V gene has CDR1 MNHEY and CDR2 SMNVEV (reference sequence). In DNA, the CDR3 is TGTGCCAGCGGGAGGGGGCTAACTGAAAAACTGTTTTTT. The encoded protein is CASGRGLTEKLFF.

This clonotype was found many times. This beta chain is an off-target read within a library intended for alpha chains, so its frequency means little. The chain uses TRBV12-3 or TRBV12-4 and TRBJ1-5; a weak D match, TRBD1 (5 bases). The CDR3 length is 14 residues. With 7 bases removed from V and 3 bases from J, the gap between germline ends came to 13 bases. The CDR3 loop reads CASTRQTPNQPQHF. CDR3 sequence (DNA): TGTGCCAGCACCAGACAGACCCCCAATCAGCCCCAGCATTTT.

In the case of this clonotype: Being off target in a library aimed at alpha chains, this beta chain has a size of little meaning. This chain uses TRBV4-3 with TRBJ1-1; possibly TRBD1 for D (6 bases). V gave up 4 bases and J gave up 4 bases, with 13 bases separating them. The length of the CDR3 is 14 residues. Germline V gives CDR1 LGHNA, CDR2 YSLEER. CDR3: CASSPLQGSTEAFF. DNA of the CDR3: TGCGCCAGCAGCCCGCTCCAGGGGAGCACTGAAGCTTTCTTT.

This clonotype was observed at least ten times. This beta chain appears as a stray read in a library generated for alpha chains; its size is not informative. The V call is TRBV5-1, the J call TRBJ2-3; 9 bases match TRBD2. Per the germline V gene, CDR1 is SGHRS and CDR2 is YFSETQ. This CDR3 comprises 13 residues. Trimming at V came to 4 bases and at J to 6 bases, leaving 3 bases not matched to a gene. This chain's CDR3 is CASSGTSQDTQYF. The DNA for the CDR3 is TGCGCCAGCAGCGGGACTAGCCAGGATACGCAGTATTTT.

This clonotype has at least ten counts. This beta chain represents an off-target read in a library built for alpha chains; its size is of limited meaning. This chain links TRBV5-1 with TRBJ1-4; D possibly corresponds to TRBD1 (6 bases). The CDR3 runs 14 residues. Germline V gene lookup returns CDR1 SGHRS and CDR2 YFSETQ. Deletions cut 5 bases from V and 7 bases from J, with 15 bases between. This CDR3 is CASRRTEGGEKLFF. The CDR3, as DNA: TGCGCCAGCAGGAGGACCGAGGGGGGTGAAAAACTGTTTTTT.

In this sample, this clonotype is medium-sized. Little can be read into the size of this beta chain, an off-target read in a library designed for alpha chains. J is TRBJ2-4 and V is TRBV6-6; D ambiguous. The CDR3 contains 16 residues. Trimming cost V 2 bases and J 3 bases, with 14 bases left between them. Germline values: CDR1 MNHNY, CDR2 SVGAGI (reference sequence). The CDR3: CASSYLISLGKNIQYF. The CDR3 DNA reads TGTGCCAGCAGTTACCTGATATCGCTCGGCAAAAACATTCAGTACTTC.

This clonotype was counted between two and nine times. This beta chain is a stray sequence in a library constructed for alpha chains; its clone size is not meaningful. The chain recombines TRBV4-2 with TRBJ2-3; either TRBD1 or TRBD2 may supply D (6 bases each). The length of the CDR3 is 15 residues. With 4 bases removed from V and 3 bases from J, the gap between germline ends came to 14 bases. Germline CDR1 is LGHNA and CDR2 is YNFKEQ. CDR3 DNA: TGTGCCAGCAGCCGGAGCCGGGGGCGGACAGATACGCAGTATTTT. It yields the protein CASSRSRGRTDTQYF.

This clonotype appeared many times. This beta chain slipped into a library made for alpha chains as a stray read, so its size is not meaningful. The V and J genes are TRBV6-1 and TRBJ2-3; D possibly corresponds to TRBD1 (6 bases). V gave up 7 bases and J gave up 3 bases, with 11 bases separating them. The length of the CDR3 is 13 residues. The germline CDR1 and CDR2 sequences are MNHNS and SASEGT. CDR3 sequence: CASNVQGTDTQYF. For the CDR3, the DNA is TGTGCCAGCAACGTTCAGGGGACAGATACGCAGTATTTT.

The table lists this clonotype with a few counts. With the library built for alpha chains, this beta chain is off target and its frequency is not meaningful. V usage is TRBV5-1 and J usage is TRBJ1-1, with TRBD1 as a possible D gene (5 bases). V was cut by 2 bases and J by 5 bases, with 10 bases left in between. The CDR3 runs to 13 residues. CDR1 SGHRS and CDR2 YFSETQ come from the germline V gene. CDR3 in DNA: TGCGCCAGCAGCTTCCAGGGTCTGACTGAAGCTTTCTTT. This gives the protein CASSFQGLTEAFF. Filled out from reference TRBV5-1 and TRBJ1-1, the complete variable domain reads KAGVTQTPRYLIKTRGQQVTLSCSPISGHRSVSWYQQTPGQGLQFLFEYFSETQRNKGNFPGRFSGRQFSNSRSEMNVSTLELGDSALYLCASSFQGLTEAFFGQGTRLTVV.

This clonotype has ten or more counts. Within a library made for alpha chains, this beta chain is off target, and its count is uninformative. The chain carries TRBV5-1 and TRBJ2-5; unclear D gene. CDR1 is SGHRS and CDR2 is YFSETQ in the germline V gene. V dropped 2 bases and J dropped 5 bases, with 13 bases sitting between them. The CDR3 spans 14 residues. CDR3 DNA: TGCGCCAGCAGCTTCACCGGGCCCCCGGAGACCCAGTACTTC. It yields the protein CASSFTGPPETQYF.

In the case of this clonotype: A library made for alpha chains picked up this beta chain off target, so its size means little. The chain links TRBV19 to TRBJ1-1; 7 nucleotides align to TRBD1. Per germline, CDR1 LNHDA and CDR2 SQIVND (reference sequence). This CDR3 contains 14 residues. V was pared by 4 bases and J by 2 bases, with 4 bases of the junction left unmatched. CDR3 protein: CASSRDRVNTEAFF. CDR3 in DNA: TGTGCCAGTAGTAGAGACAGGGTAAACACTGAAGCTTTCTTT. The variable domain in full, completed from reference TRBV19 and TRBJ1-1, reads DGGITQSPKYLFRKEGQNVTLSCEQNLNHDAMYWYRQDPGQGLRLIYYSQIVNDFQKGDIAEGYSVSREKKESFPLTVTSAQKNPTAFYLCASSRDRVNTEAFFGQGTRLTVV.